This TCR beta chain was captured in a study of OX40 agonist ivuxolimab in advanced cancers. Study summary: Patients were dosed intravenously with ivuxolimab at 0.01 to 10 mg/kg every 2 weeks.

From germline, CDR1 is SGHRS and CDR2 YFSETQ. The CDR3 has 16 residues. With 4 bases removed from V and 0 bases from J, the gap between germline ends came to 15 bases. TCRdb keeps only in-frame clones here, not all; method: immunoSEQ multiplex PCR. The sample includes around 72,000 clones, just over 85% of them seen just once. The source is an adult with an advanced solid tumor such as melanoma, head and neck, liver or kidney cancer. The rearrangement uses TRBV5-1 and TRBJ2-3; weak D call: TRBD2 (7 bases). The sequencing used CD4+ or CD8+ T cells sorted from blood, collected in a trial of the OX40 agonist ivuxolimab. The CDR3 bases are TGCGCCAGCAGCACGGGGGGCGGTTTAAGCACAGATACGCAGTATTTT. Amino acids: CASSTGGGLSTDTQYF.